The clone carrying this T cell receptor beta chain was detected only once. CDR3 length: 14 amino acids. V lost 3 bases, J lost 4 bases, and 13 bases lay in between. The germline V gene encodes CDR1 GTSNPN and CDR2 SVGIG (reference sequence). This specimen belongs to a study of OX40 agonist ivuxolimab in advanced cancers. Profiling relied on immunoSEQ multiplex PCR, and the TCRdb table lists in-frame clones only, not all of them. This sample has about 61,000 clones, with roughly 90% found just once. The rearrangement links TRBV30 to TRBJ1-5, with D perhaps TRBD1 (6 bases). Material: CD4+ or CD8+ T cells sorted from blood, obtained in a trial of the OX40 agonist ivuxolimab. This receptor was identified in an adult with an advanced solid tumor such as melanoma, head and neck, liver or kidney cancer. CDR3 residues: CAWRGAGDNQPQHF. CDR3 in DNA: TGTGCCTGGAGGGGGGCAGGGGATAATCAGCCCCAGCATTTT. The full variable domain, completed using reference TRBV30 and TRBJ1-5, is SQTIHQWPATLVQPVGSPLSLECTVEGTSNPNLYWYRQAAGRGLQLLFYSVGIGQISSEVPQNLSASRPQDRQFILSSKKLLLSDSGFYLCAWRGAGDNQPQHFGDGTRLSIL.